This TCR beta chain is from a study of T cell responses to AZD1222 COVID-19 vaccine. As concerns this clone: The antigen is undetermined.

Produced via immunoSEQ multiplex PCR; TCRdb's table is partial and in-frame only. Found here are hundreds of thousands of clones, about 92% of them singletons; the top ten hold 1%. V dropped 7 bases and J dropped 0 bases, with 7 bases sitting between them. The germline gives CDR1 MNHEY, CDR2 SVGAGI. This CDR3 spans 13 amino acids. General study results and limits: CD4 TCRs associated with vaccination spanned spike, dominating at 160-218 and 743-854.

The clonotype comes from an adult in good health. The V call is TRBV6-5, the J call TRBJ1-5; no clear D gene. The material sequenced was peripheral blood, taken on day 0 of MenACWY control vaccination. CDR3 coding DNA: TGTGCCAGCATGCGAAATAGCAATCAGCCCCAGCATTTT. Its translation: CASMRNSNQPQHF.